This is a list of T cell receptor beta chains from one sample in a study of T cell responses to AZD1222 COVID-19 vaccine. Sequencing was performed with immunoSEQ multiplex PCR; in TCRdb, only in-frame clones are kept and a portion is missing. The table includes roughly 70,000 clones, 87% detected once. The specimen comprised peripheral blood, sampled 28 days after the second AZD1222 dose. The receptors here all came from an adult who received the AZD1222 COVID-19 vaccine. CDR3s include the opening cysteine and the closing phenylalanine or tryptophan. The D gene is left open where the match is weak. Clone size is stated in some rows and not others, as once, few, many or a class when expanded.

clone_size: .
d_call: .
v_call: TRBV7-2
j_call: TRBJ1-1
cdr3_aa: CASSLVGGYTEAFF
cdr3_nt: TGTGCCAGCAGCTTAGTAGGTGGATACACTGAAGCTTTCTTT

clone_size: .
d_call: TRBD2
v_call: TRBV4-1
j_call: TRBJ2-4
cdr3_aa: CASSLGLAGAPSQNIQYF
cdr3_nt: TGCGCCAGCAGCCTGGGACTAGCGGGAGCCCCTAGTCAAAACATTCAGTACTTC

clone_size: once
d_call: .
v_call: TRBV19
j_call: TRBJ1-2
cdr3_aa: CASSTGNPYGYTF
cdr3_nt: TGTGCCAGTAGTACAGGGAATCCCTATGGCTACACCTTC

clone_size: .
d_call: TRBD1
v_call: TRBV7-3
j_call: TRBJ2-2
cdr3_aa: CASSSLQTGKNTGELFF
cdr3_nt: TGTGCCAGCAGCTCACTTCAGACAGGGAAGAACACCGGGGAGCTGTTTTTT

clone_size: .
d_call: .
v_call: TRBV3-1/TRBV3-2
j_call: TRBJ1-5
cdr3_aa: CASSPGYSGSNQPQHF
cdr3_nt: TGTGCCAGCAGCCCAGGTTACAGTGGGAGCAATCAGCCCCAGCATTTT

clone_size: .
d_call: .
v_call: TRBV19
j_call: TRBJ1-1
cdr3_aa: CASSTHQNTEAFF
cdr3_nt: TGTGCCAGTAGTACCCATCAGAACACTGAAGCTTTCTTT

clone_size: .
d_call: TRBD1
v_call: TRBV2
j_call: TRBJ1-5
cdr3_aa: CASRAEQGFSQPQHF
cdr3_nt: TGTGCCAGCAGAGCTGAACAGGGGTTTAGTCAGCCCCAGCATTTT

clone_size: .
d_call: .
v_call: TRBV10-3
j_call: TRBJ1-3
cdr3_aa: CAISALQSRSGNTIYF
cdr3_nt: TGTGCCATCAGTGCGCTACAGAGTCGGTCTGGAAACACCATATATTTT

clone_size: .
d_call: TRBD1
v_call: TRBV15
j_call: TRBJ1-1
cdr3_aa: CATSRGTGGTAEAFF
cdr3_nt: TGTGCCACCAGCAGAGGGACAGGGGGCACGGCTGAAGCTTTCTTT

clone_size: once
d_call: TRBD1
v_call: TRBV19
j_call: TRBJ1-4
cdr3_aa: CASSPTGGDEKLFF
cdr3_nt: TGTGCCAGTAGTCCGACAGGGGGAGATGAAAAACTGTTTTTT

clone_size: .
d_call: .
v_call: TRBV7-2
j_call: TRBJ2-7
cdr3_aa: CASSLAHGVEQYF
cdr3_nt: TGTGCCAGCAGCTTAGCGCATGGGGTCGAGCAGTACTTC

clone_size: once
d_call: .
v_call: TRBV5-1
j_call: TRBJ1-3
cdr3_aa: CASSLYGNTIYF
cdr3_nt: TGCGCCAGCAGCTTGTACGGTAACACCATATATTTT

clone_size: .
d_call: TRBD2
v_call: TRBV27
j_call: TRBJ2-1
cdr3_aa: CASIPGLAEGDEQFF
cdr3_nt: TGTGCCAGCATCCCCGGACTAGCGGAGGGGGATGAGCAGTTCTTC

clone_size: .
d_call: .
v_call: TRBV19
j_call: TRBJ2-1
cdr3_aa: CASSIVGGGGVSSYNEQFF
cdr3_nt: TGTGCCAGTAGTATAGTAGGGGGCGGAGGGGTCAGCTCCTACAATGAGCAGTTCTTC

clone_size: few
d_call: .
v_call: TRBV9
j_call: TRBJ1-5
cdr3_aa: CASSVTPSRHKRGCWAQHF
cdr3_nt: TGTGCCAGCAGCGTAACCCCATCCCGGCATAAACGGGGGTGTTGGGCCCAGCATTTT

clone_size: .
d_call: TRBD2
v_call: TRBV6-1
j_call: TRBJ2-7
cdr3_aa: CASSEAPGLAGGGRVQYF
cdr3_nt: TGTGCCAGCAGTGAAGCGCCGGGACTAGCGGGCGGCGGTAGGGTGCAGTACTTC

clone_size: .
d_call: TRBD1
v_call: TRBV18
j_call: TRBJ1-6
cdr3_aa: CASSFTPGQGDSPLHF
cdr3_nt: TGTGCCAGCTCATTTACTCCGGGACAGGGAGATTCACCCCTCCACTTT

clone_size: .
d_call: .
v_call: TRBV18
j_call: TRBJ1-2
cdr3_aa: CASSHPGGGRGYTF
cdr3_nt: TGTGCCAGCTCACACCCCGGGGGGGGTCGGGGCTACACCTTC

clone_size: .
d_call: TRBD2
v_call: TRBV29-1
j_call: TRBJ2-4
cdr3_aa: CSVGLAENIQYF
cdr3_nt: TGCAGCGTCGGACTAGCGGAAAACATTCAGTACTTC

clone_size: .
d_call: TRBD1
v_call: TRBV6-5
j_call: TRBJ1-6
cdr3_aa: CASSYSSGQGNSPLHF
cdr3_nt: TGTGCCAGCAGTTACTCATCGGGACAGGGGAATTCACCCCTCCACTTT

clone_size: .
d_call: .
v_call: TRBV3-1/TRBV3-2
j_call: TRBJ1-1
cdr3_aa: CASSQVENTEAFF
cdr3_nt: TGTGCCAGCAGCCAAGTTGAGAACACTGAAGCTTTCTTT

clone_size: .
d_call: TRBD2
v_call: TRBV7-3
j_call: TRBJ2-1
cdr3_aa: CASSATSGRWNEQFF
cdr3_nt: TGTGCCAGCAGCGCGACTAGCGGGAGATGGAATGAGCAGTTCTTC

clone_size: .
d_call: .
v_call: TRBV7-6
j_call: TRBJ1-4
cdr3_aa: CASSSASGWNEKLFF
cdr3_nt: TGTGCCAGCAGCTCCGCATCGGGTTGGAATGAAAAACTGTTTTTT

clone_size: .
d_call: .
v_call: TRBV2
j_call: TRBJ2-7
cdr3_aa: CASRRDISYEQYF
cdr3_nt: TGTGCCAGCAGAAGGGACATCTCCTACGAGCAGTACTTC

clone_size: .
d_call: .
v_call: TRBV4-1
j_call: TRBJ1-1
cdr3_aa: CASSQPFPPNTEAFF
cdr3_nt: TGCGCCAGCAGCCAACCTTTTCCCCCGAACACTGAAGCTTTCTTT

clone_size: .
d_call: .
v_call: TRBV2
j_call: TRBJ2-1
cdr3_aa: CASREGLEGLEQFF
cdr3_nt: TGTGCCAGCAGGGAGGGGCTAGAGGGGCTTGAGCAGTTCTTC

clone_size: .
d_call: TRBD1
v_call: TRBV30
j_call: TRBJ2-7
cdr3_aa: CAWSPGTGSYEQYF
cdr3_nt: TGTGCCTGGAGTCCCGGGACAGGGTCCTACGAGCAGTACTTC

clone_size: .
d_call: TRBD2
v_call: TRBV5-5
j_call: TRBJ2-7
cdr3_aa: CASSWTSGGSSSYEQYF
cdr3_nt: TGTGCCAGCAGCTGGACTAGCGGGGGATCCAGCTCCTACGAGCAGTACTTC

clone_size: .
d_call: .
v_call: TRBV18
j_call: TRBJ1-1
cdr3_aa: CASSVDSRMNTEAFF
cdr3_nt: TGTGCCAGCTCAGTCGACAGCCGCATGAACACTGAAGCTTTCTTT

clone_size: .
d_call: .
v_call: TRBV6-2/TRBV6-3
j_call: TRBJ2-7
cdr3_aa: CASSSLETYEQYF
cdr3_nt: TGTGCCAGCAGTTCTCTTGAGACCTACGAGCAGTACTTC

clone_size: once
d_call: .
v_call: TRBV18
j_call: TRBJ1-5
cdr3_aa: CASSRGGLNQPQHF
cdr3_nt: TGTGCCAGCTCTCGAGGGGGGCTCAATCAGCCCCAGCATTTT

clone_size: .
d_call: .
v_call: TRBV27
j_call: TRBJ2-4
cdr3_aa: CASSWGAKNIQYF
cdr3_nt: TGTGCCAGCAGTTGGGGGGCCAAAAACATTCAGTACTTC

clone_size: few
d_call: .
v_call: TRBV6-6
j_call: TRBJ1-2
cdr3_aa: CASREFGYTF
cdr3_nt: TGTGCCAGCAGGGAATTTGGCTACACCTTC

clone_size: .
d_call: TRBD2
v_call: TRBV3-1/TRBV3-2
j_call: TRBJ2-1
cdr3_aa: CASSLGLAGNEQFF
cdr3_nt: TGTGCCAGCAGCCTAGGACTAGCGGGCAATGAGCAGTTCTTC

clone_size: .
d_call: .
v_call: TRBV6-5
j_call: TRBJ1-1
cdr3_aa: CASSRVSGTEAFF
cdr3_nt: TGTGCCAGCAGCCGAGTTTCCGGCACTGAAGCTTTCTTT

clone_size: .
d_call: TRBD1
v_call: TRBV7-2
j_call: TRBJ1-4
cdr3_aa: CASSKTGFSEKLFF
cdr3_nt: TGTGCCAGCAGCAAGACAGGGTTCAGCGAAAAACTGTTTTTT

clone_size: .
d_call: .
v_call: TRBV19
j_call: TRBJ2-1
cdr3_aa: CASIGQNHNEQFF
cdr3_nt: TGTGCCAGTATCGGCCAGAACCACAATGAGCAGTTCTTC

clone_size: .
d_call: .
v_call: TRBV29-1
j_call: TRBJ1-2
cdr3_aa: CSAQQGLGYGYTF
cdr3_nt: TGCAGCGCCCAGCAGGGTCTCGGCTATGGCTACACCTTC

clone_size: .
d_call: .
v_call: TRBV28
j_call: TRBJ1-5
cdr3_aa: CASFGQYNQPQHF
cdr3_nt: TGTGCCAGCTTCGGACAGTACAATCAGCCCCAGCATTTT

clone_size: .
d_call: .
v_call: TRBV11-2
j_call: TRBJ2-3
cdr3_aa: CASSLGIDTQYF
cdr3_nt: TGTGCCAGCAGCTTAGGGATAGATACGCAGTATTTT

clone_size: .
d_call: .
v_call: TRBV7-3
j_call: TRBJ2-1
cdr3_aa: CASSLDRHYNEQFF
cdr3_nt: TGTGCCAGCAGCTTAGACCGTCACTACAATGAGCAGTTCTTC

clone_size: .
d_call: TRBD2
v_call: TRBV19
j_call: TRBJ2-5
cdr3_aa: CASSGLEGVETQYF
cdr3_nt: TGTGCCAGTAGCGGACTAGAAGGGGTTGAGACCCAGTACTTC

clone_size: .
d_call: .
v_call: TRBV6-2/TRBV6-3
j_call: TRBJ1-4
cdr3_aa: CASSRTDYNEKLFF
cdr3_nt: TGTGCCAGCAGCCGGACGGATTATAATGAAAAACTGTTTTTT

clone_size: .
d_call: .
v_call: TRBV11-2
j_call: TRBJ1-6
cdr3_aa: CASSLGTADSYNSPLHF
cdr3_nt: TGTGCCAGCAGCTTGGGGACGGCCGACTCCTATAATTCACCCCTCCACTTT

clone_size: .
d_call: TRBD2
v_call: TRBV7-6
j_call: TRBJ2-3
cdr3_aa: CASSSTGLAGSTDTQYF
cdr3_nt: TGTGCCAGCAGCTCCACGGGACTAGCGGGTTCCACAGATACGCAGTATTTT

clone_size: .
d_call: .
v_call: TRBV9
j_call: TRBJ1-1
cdr3_aa: CASSGAANTEAFF
cdr3_nt: TGTGCCAGCAGCGGAGCGGCGAACACTGAAGCTTTCTTT

clone_size: .
d_call: .
v_call: TRBV14
j_call: TRBJ2-2
cdr3_aa: CASSQVGGKGTGELFF
cdr3_nt: TGTGCCAGCAGCCAAGTAGGCGGGAAGGGCACCGGGGAGCTGTTTTTT

clone_size: .
d_call: .
v_call: TRBV5-1
j_call: TRBJ1-1
cdr3_aa: CASSLGSGPGLAEAFF
cdr3_nt: TGCGCCAGCAGCTTGGGCTCCGGGCCTGGACTTGCTGAAGCTTTCTTT

clone_size: .
d_call: .
v_call: TRBV10-3
j_call: TRBJ2-2
cdr3_aa: CAIRGYGSGTGELFF
cdr3_nt: TGTGCCATCAGAGGTTACGGGAGCGGCACCGGGGAGCTGTTTTTT

clone_size: .
d_call: TRBD1
v_call: TRBV7-9
j_call: TRBJ1-1
cdr3_aa: CASSRSGGADTEAFF
cdr3_nt: TGTGCCAGCAGCCGCTCAGGGGGCGCGGACACTGAAGCTTTCTTT

clone_size: .
d_call: .
v_call: TRBV12-3/TRBV12-4
j_call: TRBJ1-6
cdr3_aa: CASSYSYSPLHF
cdr3_nt: TGTGCCAGCAGTTACAGTTATTCACCCCTCCACTTT

clone_size: .
d_call: TRBD2
v_call: TRBV7-2
j_call: TRBJ2-3
cdr3_aa: CASSLGVGTSGTDTQYF
cdr3_nt: TGTGCCAGCAGCTTAGGCGTTGGGACTAGCGGCACAGATACGCAGTATTTT

clone_size: .
d_call: .
v_call: TRBV18
j_call: TRBJ1-1
cdr3_aa: CASSPKQGNTEAFF
cdr3_nt: TGTGCCAGCTCACCAAAACAGGGGAACACTGAAGCTTTCTTT

clone_size: .
d_call: .
v_call: TRBV21-1
j_call: TRBJ1-2
cdr3_aa: CASSKAGPRANYGYTF
cdr3_nt: TGTGCCAGCAGCAAAGCTGGCCCCAGAGCTAACTATGGCTACACCTTC

clone_size: .
d_call: .
v_call: TRBV6-4
j_call: TRBJ1-2
cdr3_aa: CASSDPSGRGYTF
cdr3_nt: TGTGCCAGCAGTGACCCGTCAGGGCGCGGCTACACCTTC

clone_size: .
d_call: TRBD2
v_call: TRBV4-1
j_call: TRBJ2-3
cdr3_aa: CASSQERTSGNTDTQYF
cdr3_nt: TGCGCCAGCAGCCAAGAAAGGACTAGCGGGAACACAGATACGCAGTATTTT

clone_size: .
d_call: TRBD2
v_call: TRBV6-7
j_call: TRBJ2-5
cdr3_aa: CASSYRPGVAGGETQYF
cdr3_nt: TGTGCCAGCAGTTACCGCCCCGGGGTAGCGGGAGGGGAGACCCAGTACTTC

clone_size: .
d_call: TRBD1
v_call: TRBV27
j_call: TRBJ1-5
cdr3_aa: CASSSVGQGEDQPQHF
cdr3_nt: TGTGCCAGCAGTTCCGTGGGACAGGGGGAAGATCAGCCCCAGCATTTT

clone_size: .
d_call: .
v_call: TRBV19
j_call: TRBJ2-3
cdr3_aa: CASSIGTDPPTDTQYF
cdr3_nt: TGTGCCAGTAGTATAGGTACAGACCCACCCACAGATACGCAGTATTTT